The present T cell receptor beta chain was sequenced within a study of blood T cells in healthy people across ages. Study-wide findings and caveats: A conclusive naive versus antigen-experienced comparison was prevented by the unsorted PBMCs.

Regarding this clonotype: Its antigen is currently unknown. A single base separates this from a much larger clone, so it may be a read error.

Next came a second PCR, run for about 7 to 12 cycles, which used a sample-barcoded 5' primer along with a J-beta primer mix. TCRdb redid the calling of the 5' RACE reads with MiXCR, one entry per CDR3 protein. The repertoire holds hundreds of thousands of distinct CDR3 sequences, with 40% to 65% as singletons. CDR1 is SGHVS, CDR2 FQNEAQ, per germline. This CDR3 has 17 amino acids. V usage is TRBV7-8 and J usage is TRBJ2-2, with D maybe TRBD1 (7 bases). The clonotype originates from a woman of 80 years or more in good health. Material for sequencing was blood. In DNA form, the CDR3 reads TGTGCCAGCAGTCCAATCAGGGGACAGCGGAACACCGGGGGGCTGTTTTTT. Protein sequence: CASSPIRGQRNTGGLFF.